This T cell receptor (beta chain) was sequenced in a study of regulatory T cells in long-lasting Graves disease. Germline values: CDR1 DFQATT, CDR2 SNEGSKA (reference sequence). V trimming: 3 bases; J trimming: 0 bases; junction bases outside the gene matches: 10. CDR3 size: 17 residues. Indicated time point: persistent/refractory GD, antithyroid drugs over 5 years with positive TRAb. From PBMCs, RNA was extracted and then used to make the TCR library. Enrollment of patients was through an endocrinology department in Xi'an, China. Through Arm-PCR of CDR3 regions and iRepertoire HTBI primers, TCR beta libraries were built. TCRdb reprocessed the multiplex PCR reads with MiXCR, giving one entry per CDR3 protein. The sample includes 600,000 to 850,000 distinct CDR3 sequences, about 32% seen only once; the top ten take under 55%.

The sequencing here drew on peripheral blood mononuclear cells (PBMCs), taken when the disease was refractory, from a patient treated with antithyroid drugs. This receptor was identified in a female donor with Graves disease. The chain combines TRBV20-1 with TRBJ1-3; TRBD1 agrees at 8 bases. CDR3 nucleotide sequence: TGCAGTGCTAGCCTCAGGACAGGGCGAAGCTCTGGAAACACCATATATTTT. It codes for CSASLRTGRSSGNTIYF.